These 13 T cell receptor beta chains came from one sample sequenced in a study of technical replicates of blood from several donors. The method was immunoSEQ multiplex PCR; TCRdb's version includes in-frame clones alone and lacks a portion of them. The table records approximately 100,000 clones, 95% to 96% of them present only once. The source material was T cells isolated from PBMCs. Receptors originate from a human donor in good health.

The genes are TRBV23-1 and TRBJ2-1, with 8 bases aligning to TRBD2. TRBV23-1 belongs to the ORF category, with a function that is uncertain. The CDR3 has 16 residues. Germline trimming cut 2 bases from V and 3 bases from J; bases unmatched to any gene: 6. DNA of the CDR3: TGCGCCAGCAGTCAACCGGGACTAGATGACTACAATGAGCAGTTCTTC. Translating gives CASSQPGLDDYNEQFF.

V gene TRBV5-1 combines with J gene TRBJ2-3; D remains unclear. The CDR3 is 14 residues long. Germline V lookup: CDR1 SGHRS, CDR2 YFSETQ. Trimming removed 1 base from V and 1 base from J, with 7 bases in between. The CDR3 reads CASSLTSGTDTQYF. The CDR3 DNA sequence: TGCGCCAGCAGCTTGACTTCTGGCACAGATACGCAGTATTTT.

Written as DNA, the CDR3 is TGCAGCGTGGACAGGACAGGGGTCCATGAGCAGTTCTTC. Its translation: CSVDRTGVHEQFF. The chain links TRBV29-1 to TRBJ2-1, with 9 bases that match TRBD1. Trimming took 6 bases from V and 8 from J; bases not matched to a gene: 8. CDR3 length equals 13 residues. Germline V gives CDR1 SQVTM, CDR2 ANQGSEA.

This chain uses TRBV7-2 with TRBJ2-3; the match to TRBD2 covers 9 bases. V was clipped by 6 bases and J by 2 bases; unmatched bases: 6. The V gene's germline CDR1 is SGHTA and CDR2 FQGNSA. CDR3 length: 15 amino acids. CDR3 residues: CASRVAGVITDTQYF. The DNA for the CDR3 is TGTGCCAGCAGAGTAGCGGGGGTTATCACAGATACGCAGTATTTT. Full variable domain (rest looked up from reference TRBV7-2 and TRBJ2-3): GAGVSQSPSNKVTEKGKDVELRCDPISGHTALYWYRQSLGQGLEFLIYFQGNSAPDKSGLPSDRFSAERTGGSVSTLTIQRTQQEDSAVYLCASRVAGVITDTQYFGPGTRLTVL.

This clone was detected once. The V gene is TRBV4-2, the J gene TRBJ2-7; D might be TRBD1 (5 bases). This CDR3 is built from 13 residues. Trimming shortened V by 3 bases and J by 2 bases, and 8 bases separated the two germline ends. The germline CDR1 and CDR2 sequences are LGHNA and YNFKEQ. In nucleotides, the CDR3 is TGTGCCAGCAGCCAGGCAGGGACCTACGAGCAGTACTTC. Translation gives CASSQAGTYEQYF.

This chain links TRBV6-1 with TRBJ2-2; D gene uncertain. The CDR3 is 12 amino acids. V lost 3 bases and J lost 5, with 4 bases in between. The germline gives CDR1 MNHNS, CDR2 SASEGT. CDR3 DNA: TGTGCCAGCAGTGACATTACCGGGGAGCTGTTTTTT. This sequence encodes CASSDITGELFF.

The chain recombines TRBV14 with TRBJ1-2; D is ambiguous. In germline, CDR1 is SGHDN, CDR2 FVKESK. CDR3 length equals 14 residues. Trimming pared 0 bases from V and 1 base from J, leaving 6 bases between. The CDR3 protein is CASSQDRDNYGYTF. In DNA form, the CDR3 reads TGTGCCAGCAGCCAAGATCGAGATAACTATGGCTACACCTTC.

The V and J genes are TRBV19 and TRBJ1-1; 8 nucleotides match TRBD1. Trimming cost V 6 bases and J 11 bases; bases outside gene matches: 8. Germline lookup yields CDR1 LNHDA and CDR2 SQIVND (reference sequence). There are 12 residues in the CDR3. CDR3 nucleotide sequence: TGTGCCAGTAGGCAGACAGGGGTGTATGCTTTCTTT. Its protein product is CASRQTGVYAFF.

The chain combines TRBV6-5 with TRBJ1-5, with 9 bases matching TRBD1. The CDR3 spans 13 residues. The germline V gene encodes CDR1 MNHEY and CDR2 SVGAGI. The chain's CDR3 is CAQGQGNNQPQHF. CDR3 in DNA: TGTGCTCAGGGACAGGGAAACAATCAGCCCCAGCATTTT.

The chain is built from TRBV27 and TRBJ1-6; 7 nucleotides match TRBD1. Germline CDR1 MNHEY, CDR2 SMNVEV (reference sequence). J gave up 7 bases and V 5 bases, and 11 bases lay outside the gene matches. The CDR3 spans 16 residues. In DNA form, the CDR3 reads TGTGCCAGCAGTGCGACAGGGAACCCGACAAATTCACCCCTCCACTTT. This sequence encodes CASSATGNPTNSPLHF.

The CDR3 loop is CASSPTTGISSYEQYF. Written as DNA, the CDR3 is TGTGCCAGCAGTCCGACGACAGGGATAAGCTCCTACGAGCAGTACTTC. The V and J genes are TRBV28 and TRBJ2-7; 7 nucleotides match TRBD1. V lost 5 bases to trimming and J lost 0 bases; unmatched junction nucleotides: 10. The CDR3 loop spans 16 amino acids. The germline CDR1 and CDR2 sequences are MDHEN and SYDVKM.

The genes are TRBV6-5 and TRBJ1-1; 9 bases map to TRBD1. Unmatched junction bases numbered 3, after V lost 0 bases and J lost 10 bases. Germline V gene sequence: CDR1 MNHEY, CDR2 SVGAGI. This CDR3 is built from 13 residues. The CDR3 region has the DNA TGTGCCAGCAGTTACTCGGGACAGGGAGCAGCTTTCTTT. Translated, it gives CASSYSGQGAAFF.

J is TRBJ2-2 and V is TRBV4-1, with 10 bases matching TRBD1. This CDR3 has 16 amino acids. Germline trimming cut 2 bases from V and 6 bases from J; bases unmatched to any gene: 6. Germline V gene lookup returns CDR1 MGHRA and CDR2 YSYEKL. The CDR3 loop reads CASSQSGTGVPGELFF. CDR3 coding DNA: TGCGCCAGCAGCCAATCCGGGACAGGGGTCCCCGGGGAGCTGTTTTTT.